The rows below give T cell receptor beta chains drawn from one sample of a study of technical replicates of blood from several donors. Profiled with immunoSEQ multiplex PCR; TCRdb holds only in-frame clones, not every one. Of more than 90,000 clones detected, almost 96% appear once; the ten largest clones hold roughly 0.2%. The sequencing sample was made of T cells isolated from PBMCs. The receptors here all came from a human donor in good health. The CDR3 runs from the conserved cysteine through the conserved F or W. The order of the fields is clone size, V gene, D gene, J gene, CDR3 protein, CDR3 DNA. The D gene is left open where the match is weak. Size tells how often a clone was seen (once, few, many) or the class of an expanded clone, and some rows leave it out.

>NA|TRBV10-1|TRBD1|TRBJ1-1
CASSRRDSQTEAFF
TGCGCCAGCAGCCGGCGGGACAGCCAGACTGAAGCTTTCTTT
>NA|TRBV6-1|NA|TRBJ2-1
CASSVVGGYNEQFF
TGTGCCAGCAGTGTTGTGGGAGGATACAATGAGCAGTTCTTC
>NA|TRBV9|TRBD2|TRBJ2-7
CASSLGEGYEQYF
TGTGCCAGCAGCCTAGGGGAGGGTTACGAGCAGTACTTC
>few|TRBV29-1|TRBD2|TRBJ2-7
CSVSNSGRAAEQYF
TGCAGCGTTTCGAATAGCGGGAGGGCTGCCGAGCAGTACTTC
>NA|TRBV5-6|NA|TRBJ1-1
CASSLTGMNTEAFF
TGTGCCAGCAGCTTGACAGGGATGAACACTGAAGCTTTCTTT
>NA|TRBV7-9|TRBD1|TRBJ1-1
CASSFPGSPGGSNTEAFF
TGTGCCAGCAGCTTCCCTGGCTCTCCAGGGGGCTCGAACACTGAAGCTTTCTTT
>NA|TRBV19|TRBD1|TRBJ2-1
CASQDRDRQFF
TGTGCCAGTCAGGACAGGGATAGGCAGTTCTTC
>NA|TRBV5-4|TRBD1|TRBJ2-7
CASSGDRSLYEQYF
TGTGCCAGCAGCGGGGACAGGTCGCTCTACGAGCAGTACTTC
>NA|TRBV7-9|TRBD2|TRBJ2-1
CASGLSSGGAGFVYEQFF
TGTGCCAGCGGTTTGTCTAGCGGGGGGGCGGGGTTCGTCTATGAGCAGTTCTTC
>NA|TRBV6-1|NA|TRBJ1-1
CASPPGLGHDSFF
TGTGCCAGCCCCCCTGGACTAGGACATGATTCTTTCTTT
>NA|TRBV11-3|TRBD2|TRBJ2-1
CASSSPASGGPNEQFF
TGTGCCAGCAGCTCCCCAGCTAGCGGGGGGCCCAATGAGCAGTTCTTC
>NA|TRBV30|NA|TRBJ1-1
CAWSRARDTEAFF
TGTGCCTGGAGTCGAGCCAGGGACACTGAAGCTTTCTTT
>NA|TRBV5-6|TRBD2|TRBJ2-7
CASSAPILAGPSYEQYF
TGTGCCAGCAGCGCCCCGATACTAGCGGGGCCTAGCTACGAGCAGTACTTC
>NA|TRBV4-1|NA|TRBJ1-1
CASSQLTEMNTEAFF
TGCGCCAGCAGCCAGCTGACAGAGATGAACACTGAAGCTTTCTTT
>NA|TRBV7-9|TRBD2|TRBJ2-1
CASSFYNGLAGYNEQFF
TGTGCCAGCAGCTTTTATAACGGACTAGCGGGGTACAATGAGCAGTTCTTC
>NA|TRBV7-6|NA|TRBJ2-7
CASSLSFGEQYF
TGTGCCAGCAGCTTGTCCTTCGGCGAGCAGTACTTC
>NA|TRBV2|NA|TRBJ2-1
CASGGGRRGSSYNEQFF
TGTGCCAGCGGTGGAGGGCGCCGGGGGAGCTCCTACAATGAGCAGTTCTTC
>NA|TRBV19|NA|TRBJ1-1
CASIFLSEAFF
TGTGCCAGTATCTTTCTCTCGGAAGCTTTCTTT
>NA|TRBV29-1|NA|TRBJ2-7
CSVAPGTYEQYF
TGCAGCGTTGCTCCAGGCACCTACGAGCAGTACTTC
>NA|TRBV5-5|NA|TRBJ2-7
CASSVVDSLPYEQYF
TGTGCCAGCAGCGTAGTGGACTCTCTCCCGTATGAGCAGTACTTC
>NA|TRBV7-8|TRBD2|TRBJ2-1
CASSFSGRVDEQFF
TGTGCCAGCAGCTTTAGCGGGAGGGTGGATGAGCAGTTCTTC
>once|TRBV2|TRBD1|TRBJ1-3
CASTEGQTSGNTIYF
TGTGCCAGCACCGAGGGACAGACCTCTGGAAACACCATATATTTT
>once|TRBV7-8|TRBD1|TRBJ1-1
CASSLGDRGANTEAFF
TGTGCCAGCAGCTTAGGGGACAGGGGCGCCAACACTGAAGCTTTCTTT
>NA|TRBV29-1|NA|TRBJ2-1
CSVESGYEQFF
TGCAGCGTTGAGTCGGGGTATGAGCAGTTCTTC